This T cell receptor beta chain is drawn from a study of chemoradiotherapy in HPV16-positive cancers. Study details: Functional T-cell assays on two HPV16-positive patients' cells defined candidate HPV-specific clones and common TCR motifs.

Germline V gene data show CDR1 as SGHDT and CDR2 as YYEEEE. The V end lost 1 base, the J end lost 4 bases, and 8 bases lay between the germline ends. This CDR3 contains 13 residues. Here immunoSEQ multiplex PCR was the method, and the copy in TCRdb shows in-frame clones only, minus some. The sample contains about 20,000 clones, over 85% of which appear only once. For this clone: Its target is unknown.

Findings and limits, study-wide: Functional assays defining HPV-specific T cells used only a couple of HPV16-positive patients. HPV-responsive T-cell expansion during chemoradiotherapy was linked to improved recurrence-free survival in HPV16-positive patients.

The chain carries TRBV5-6 and TRBJ2-5; D gene unclear. The receptor was derived from a human donor with HPV-associated anogenital cancer. The starting material was blood, obtained from a patient who underwent chemoradiotherapy. CDR3 DNA: TGTGCCAGCAGCTTGATGCTAACAGAGACCCAGTACTTC. Its protein product is CASSLMLTETQYF.